The 25 T cell receptor beta chains below were found in one sample sequenced in a study of blood T cells in healthy people across ages. The second PCR ran roughly 6 to 11 cycles with a sample-barcoded 5' primer and J-beta primers. TCRdb reprocessed the 5' RACE reads with MiXCR, giving one entry per CDR3 protein. The table shows around 870,000 distinct CDR3 sequences, with less than 35% occurring only once. Specimen: blood. These receptors came from a woman of 80 years or more in good health.

This clonotype was counted at least ten times. This chain connects TRBV11-2 to TRBJ2-3; 12 positions agree with TRBD2. V trimming: 5 bases; J trimming: 2 bases; junction bases outside the gene matches: 8. This CDR3 has 17 residues. Germline V gene sequence: CDR1 SGHAT, CDR2 FQNNGV. This chain's CDR3 is CASSPRLAGAYTDTQYF. The CDR3 DNA is TGTGCCAGCAGCCCGAGACTAGCGGGGGCCTACACAGATACGCAGTATTTT.

This clonotype was counted only a few times. J is TRBJ1-1 and V is TRBV27, with D hard to call. CDR1 and CDR2 (germline): MNHEY, SMNVEV (reference sequence). Trimming removed 2 bases from V and 4 bases from J, with 8 bases in between. The CDR3 is made up of 13 amino acids. The CDR3 sequence is CASSLLGFTEAFF. CDR3 bases: TGTGCCAGCAGTTTACTGGGTTTCACTGAAGCTTTCTTT.

This clonotype was detected a few times. The J gene is TRBJ2-3, the V gene TRBV6-5, with a weak D call TRBD1 (6 bases). The CDR3 consists of 16 residues. CDR1 and CDR2 (germline): MNHEY, SVGAGI. V dropped 5 bases and J dropped 2 bases, with 17 bases sitting between them. The CDR3 protein is CASSPGTYTVTDTQYF. In DNA, the CDR3 is TGTGCCAGCAGTCCCGGGACATATACGGTCACAGATACGCAGTATTTT.

As to this clonotype: This may come from a read error, since a much larger clone is one base off. V usage is TRBV9 and J usage is TRBJ2-3, with D possibly TRBD1 on 5 matching bases. Looked up from germline, CDR1 is SGDLS and CDR2 is YYNGEE. The CDR3 has 15 residues. CDR3 protein: CVSSVSFVGADTQYF. The CDR3 region has the DNA TGTGTCAGCAGCGTGAGCTTCGTAGGGGCAGATACGCAGTATTTT.

Only a few counts were recorded for this clonotype. This CDR3 is CAWSTSSYNEQFF. CDR3 bases: TGTGCCTGGAGTACCAGCTCCTACAATGAGCAGTTCTTC. V and J are TRBV30 and TRBJ2-1; D is uncertain. Germline V gene lookup returns CDR1 GTSNPN and CDR2 SVGIG (reference sequence). V was pared by 2 bases and J by 0 bases, with 5 bases between. The CDR3 has 13 residues. The variable domain in full, completed from reference TRBV30 and TRBJ2-1, reads SQTIHQWPATLVQPVGSPLSLECTVEGTSNPNLYWYRQAAGRGLQLLFYSVGIGQISSEVPQNLSASRPQDRQFILSSKKLLLSDSGFYLCAWSTSSYNEQFFGPGTRLTVL.

The V gene is TRBV15, the J gene TRBJ1-2; D uncertain. CDR3 length: 12 amino acids. Germline CDR1 reads LNHNV; CDR2 reads YYDKDF (reference sequence). V lost 0 bases, J lost 7 bases, and 6 bases lay in between. The chain's CDR3 is CATSRDSFGYTF. The CDR3 DNA reads TGTGCCACCAGCAGAGATAGTTTTGGCTACACCTTC.

J is TRBJ1-2 and V is TRBV5-1, with D perhaps TRBD1 (5 bases). CDR3 size: 14 residues. Germline loops: CDR1 SGHRS, CDR2 YFSETQ. Trimming left V 4 bases short and J 8 bases short, with 18 bases between. The CDR3 DNA sequence: TGCGCCAGCAGCCAAGGGACCAACCCTCCCGGCTACACCTTC. It specifies CASSQGTNPPGYTF.

This clonotype was picked up many times. V gene TRBV12-3 or TRBV12-4 combines with J gene TRBJ1-2, with D maybe TRBD1 (6 bases). The CDR3 is made up of 13 amino acids. Trimming shortened V by 3 bases and J by 8 bases, and 13 bases separated the two germline ends. CDR3 sequence: CASSFRGDGGYTF. CDR3 sequence (DNA): TGTGCCAGCAGTTTTAGGGGGGATGGAGGCTACACCTTC.

In regard to this clonotype: A much larger clone lies a single base off, so this may be a read error. The conserved closing phenylalanine or tryptophan is absent in this CDR3, likely reflecting a read error. The chain carries TRBV6-5 and TRBJ2-5, with TRBD2 as a possible D gene (6 bases). The CDR3 totals 15 residues. V was shortened by 5 bases and J by 2 bases, with 15 bases between the two germline ends. CDR1 is MNHEY and CDR2 is SVGAGI in the germline V gene. The CDR3 DNA is TGTGCCAGCAGTGCCACGTATGGGGGGCAAGAGACCCAGTACGTC. It encodes CASSATYGGQETQYV.

Ten or more counts support this clonotype. The chain uses TRBV29-1 and TRBJ2-3; perhaps TRBD1 as D (6 bases). Germline V gives CDR1 SQVTM, CDR2 ANQGSEA. This CDR3 is 14 amino acids long. The chain's CDR3 is CNVSGVLGADTQYF. In DNA form, the CDR3 reads TGCAACGTCTCAGGGGTACTTGGTGCAGATACGCAGTATTTT.

This clonotype was counted at least ten times. The gene calls are TRBV3-1 and TRBJ2-5; TRBD2 matches at 8 bases. V lost 4 bases to trimming and J lost 2 bases; unmatched junction nucleotides: 9. CDR1 and CDR2 from the germline V gene are LGHDT and YNNKEL (reference sequence). There are 16 residues in the CDR3. The CDR3 DNA reads as TGTGCCAGCAGCCCTTCTAGGACTAGCAGACAAGAGACCCAGTACTTC. It translates to CASSPSRTSRQETQYF.

This clonotype was detected only once. V gene TRBV18 combines with J gene TRBJ2-5; the D gene is possibly TRBD1 (6 bases). The CDR3 runs to 16 residues. Trimming stripped 1 base from V and 6 bases from J, with 18 bases between. The germline gives CDR1 KGHSH, CDR2 LQKENI. The CDR3 loop reads CASSPQGQLKEQTQYF. DNA for the CDR3: TGTGCCAGCTCACCACAAGGACAGTTAAAGGAACAGACCCAGTACTTC. The whole variable domain, filled in from reference TRBV18 and TRBJ2-5, reads NAGVMQNPRHLVRRRGQEARLRCSPMKGHSHVYWYRQLPEEGLKFMVYLQKENIIDESGMPKERFSAEFPKEGPSILRIQQVVRGDSAAYFCASSPQGQLKEQTQYFGPGTRLLVL.

This clonotype was counted many times. The gene calls are TRBV12-3 or TRBV12-4 and TRBJ2-1; the match to TRBD2 covers 11 bases. This CDR3 is 17 amino acids long. V dropped 0 bases and J dropped 5; count of bases not matched to a gene: 6. The CDR3 is CASSLAWLAGGHNEQFF. In nucleotides, the CDR3 is TGTGCCAGCAGTTTAGCGTGGCTAGCGGGGGGTCACAATGAGCAGTTCTTC.

The J gene is TRBJ1-2, the V gene TRBV18, with D possibly matching TRBD1 (5 bases). V was trimmed by 3 bases and J by 5 bases, leaving 16 bases between them. The CDR3 contains 15 residues. CDR1 is KGHSH and CDR2 is LQKENI in the germline V gene. CDR3 nucleotides: TGTGCCAGCTCACCCGGGACCTTGACGGTGTATGGCTACACCTTC. This translates into CASSPGTLTVYGYTF.

This clonotype was counted at least ten times. The chain carries TRBV7-2 and TRBJ2-7; unclear D gene. Trimming pared 4 bases from V and 5 bases from J, leaving 15 bases between. Germline CDR1 reads SGHTA; CDR2 reads FQGNSA. The CDR3 extends over 14 amino acids. The CDR3 region has the DNA TGTGCCAGCAGCTCCCCCTCGAGCCCCAACGAGCAGTACTTC. Encoded protein: CASSSPSSPNEQYF.

Comment on this clonotype: An end of the junction does not agree with germline; a read error may underlie this. The CDR3 region is CAGSQQWTSTETQYF. Written as DNA, the CDR3 is TGTGCCGGCAGCCAACAGTGGACTAGCACGGAGACCCAGTACTTC. The gene calls are TRBV7-9 and TRBJ2-7; 8 bases line up with TRBD2. The J call could be wrong; TRBJ2-5 is a better fit for the DNA end. CDR3 length: 15 residues. The germline CDR1 and CDR2 sequences are SEHNR and FQNEAQ (reference sequence).

This clonotype came up many times. The V gene is TRBV7-8, the J gene TRBJ2-7; TRBD2 matches 14 bases. From germline, CDR1 is SGHVS and CDR2 FQNEAQ. The CDR3 sequence is 16 residues long. V was clipped by 2 bases and J by 7 bases; unmatched bases: 7. The CDR3 coding sequence is TGTGCCAGCAGCTTAAGGACTAGCGGGAGGATTAATGAGCAGTACTTC. Translating it yields CASSLRTSGRINEQYF.

This clonotype came up a few times. The chain is built from TRBV4-2 and TRBJ2-7; 7 bases are a match to TRBD2. The V segment lost 4 bases and the J segment 7 bases; nucleotides outside the gene matches: 10. CDR1 and CDR2 (germline): LGHNA, YNFKEQ. This CDR3 is built from 14 residues. CDR3 protein: CASSRREGDNEQYF. The CDR3 region has the DNA TGTGCCAGCAGCCGGAGGGAGGGAGACAATGAGCAGTACTTC.

The CDR3 protein is CASSLMGLAGAGGQFF. CDR3 DNA sequence: TGTGCCAGCAGTTTAATGGGACTAGCGGGGGCAGGGGGGCAGTTCTTC. The chain links TRBV27 to TRBJ2-1; TRBD2 aligns across 14 bases. CDR1 is MNHEY and CDR2 is SMNVEV in the germline V gene (reference sequence). The CDR3 is 16 residues long. With 2 bases clipped from V and 12 bases from J, the junction kept 9 bases outside the gene matches.

In this sample, this clonotype turned up a few times. V is TRBV20-1 and J is TRBJ1-1, with unresolved D. V lost 0 bases, J lost 3 bases, and 11 bases lay in between. Germline V lookup: CDR1 DFQATT, CDR2 SNEGSKA (reference sequence). The CDR3 contains 14 residues. CDR3: CSARDSRGDTEAFF. CDR3 bases: TGCAGTGCTAGAGATTCACGTGGTGACACTGAAGCTTTCTTT.

This clonotype was found many times. The chain uses TRBV7-9 and TRBJ2-5, with D uncertain. The V and J ends lost 0 bases and 1 base respectively, with 9 bases between them. This CDR3 spans 15 amino acids. Germline V lookup: CDR1 SEHNR, CDR2 FQNEAQ (reference sequence). The CDR3 bases are TGTGCCAGCAGCTTAGCGGAGATTTCCCAAGAGACCCAGTACTTC. This codes for CASSLAEISQETQYF.

The table lists this clonotype with many counts. The CDR3 loop reads CASSASFTGANQETQYF. DNA for the CDR3: TGTGCCAGCAGCGCCAGCTTCACAGGGGCCAACCAAGAGACCCAGTACTTC. V and J are TRBV9 and TRBJ2-5; 7 bases are a match to TRBD1. From germline, CDR1 is SGDLS and CDR2 YYNGEE. Losses at the gene ends were 3 bases for V and 0 bases for J; bases not matched to a gene: 11. This CDR3 has 17 amino acids.

The table lists this clonotype with many counts. The chain links TRBV11-2 to TRBJ2-5, with D possibly being TRBD2 (6 bases). CDR1 is SGHAT and CDR2 is FQNNGV in the germline V gene. The CDR3 spans 14 residues. Trimming left V 3 bases short and J 3 bases short, with 11 bases between. CDR3 amino acids: CASSFGTAKETQYF. The DNA of the CDR3 is TGTGCCAGCAGCTTCGGGACTGCTAAAGAGACCCAGTACTTC.

This sequence joins TRBV12-3 or TRBV12-4 and TRBJ2-3, with D unclear. Deletions cut 3 bases from V and 4 bases from J, with 11 bases between. CDR3 length: 14 amino acids. CDR3 region: CASSFRVGADTQYF. CDR3 nucleotides: TGTGCCAGCAGTTTCAGAGTAGGAGCAGATACGCAGTATTTT.

This clonotype was seen only a few times. With a much larger clone just one base away, this may be a read error. This chain links TRBV14 with TRBJ2-1, with D uncertain. This CDR3 contains 13 residues. Germline V lookup: CDR1 SGHDN, CDR2 FVKESK. The CDR3 DNA follows: TGTGCCAGCGGCCATGGGGCCTACAATGAGCAGTTCTTC. This sequence encodes CASGHGAYNEQFF.